This TCR beta chain was sequenced for a study of cytomegalovirus exposure and HLA in healthy donors. General study findings and limits: First-cohort TCR clusters were later found to tend to co-occur in the 120 or so validation repertoires. Altogether, 150 or so TCR beta chains were recorded as cytomegalovirus-associated.

The CDR3 runs to 13 residues. Germline lookup yields CDR1 SEHNR and CDR2 FQNEAQ (reference sequence). V lost 5 bases to trimming and J lost 1 base, with 9 bases between them. Notes on this clone: Its antigen is undetermined.

Donors came from a validation cohort of over a hundred subjects, distinct from the first 666-subject cohort. Some clones are missing from TCRdb's copy, which holds only in-frame ones; the method was immunoSEQ multiplex PCR. The sample has 71,000 or so clones; about 94% are singletons. The TCR comes from a woman between 18 and 29 years old in good health and CMV-seronegative. The rearrangement joins TRBV7-9 to TRBJ2-7; D is possibly TRBD1 (5 bases). The sequenced material came from PBMCs. The CDR3 DNA reads as TGTGCCAGCAGCCCACAGGAGTCCTACGAGCAGTACTTC. The encoded protein is CASSPQESYEQYF.